This T cell receptor beta chain was sequenced during a study of T cells after yellow fever vaccination. This clonotype came up a few times. Its antigen is not identified. TCRdb fed the 5' RACE reads into MiXCR, producing one record per CDR3 protein. The table has 95,000 to 100,000 distinct CDR3 sequences, less than 6% seen once. Study conclusions and caveats: In post-booster samples, most primary-vaccination clones reappeared (roughly 96% CD4, approximately 91% CD8). Shared CD4/CD8 clonotypes were a small share, likely from convergent recombination. Contaminating bulk clonotypes could be abundant in FACS-sorted repertoires. It was the secondary response that reached its peak faster, day 5 versus 15, but it was weaker.

The specimen comprised CD8+ T cells sorted from PBMCs, sampled 10 days after the yellow fever booster vaccination. This clonotype was obtained from a man aged 18 to 29 who received the YFV17D yellow fever vaccine.

The CDR3: CASSPGLAGAQETQYF. In DNA, the CDR3 is TGTGCCAGCAGCCCCGGACTAGCGGGGGCACAAGAGACCCAGTACTTC. The genes are TRBV7-9 and TRBJ2-5; 13 bases are shared with TRBD2. From germline, CDR1 is SEHNR and CDR2 FQNEAQ (reference sequence). There are 16 residues in the CDR3. V trimming: 5 bases; J trimming: 2 bases; junction bases outside the gene matches: 5.